Listed below are T cell receptor beta chains from one sample, sequenced in a study of T cells after yellow fever vaccination. Via MiXCR, TCRdb re-called the 5' RACE reads, giving one row per CDR3 protein. The table includes a few hundred thousand distinct CDR3 sequences, 8.5% to 10% detected once. The source material was PBMCs, sampled on the day of the first yellow fever vaccination. The receptors originated from a young man who received the YFV17D yellow fever vaccine. Both conserved end residues are part of each CDR3. Each record gives: D gene, J gene, CDR3 length, V gene, clone size, CDR3 protein, CDR3 DNA. The D gene is left open where the match is weak. Clone size is shown for a subset of rows, as once, few, many or a class of expanded clone.

>TRBD2|TRBJ2-1|20|TRBV4-2|NA
CASTPQGGLAGGNPVNEQFF
TGTGCCAGCACCCCCCAGGGGGGACTAGCGGGGGGGAACCCCGTCAATGAGCAGTTCTTC
>TRBD1|TRBJ2-7|15|TRBV9|few
CASSYQTGGPYEQYF
TGTGCCAGCAGCTACCAGACAGGGGGGCCCTACGAGCAGTACTTC
>TRBD2|TRBJ2-1|15|TRBV12-3/TRBV12-4|NA
CASRIGGIPYNEQFF
TGTGCCAGCAGAATCGGGGGGATCCCCTACAATGAGCAGTTCTTC
>TRBD2|TRBJ2-1|17|TRBV5-1|many
CASSSFTAGVSYNEQFF
TGCGCCAGCAGCTCGTTTACGGCGGGGGTCTCCTACAATGAGCAGTTCTTC
>NA|TRBJ2-3|14|TRBV14|NA
CASSLQTLSDTQYF
TGTGCCAGCAGCCTACAGACCCTCTCAGATACGCAGTATTTT
>NA|TRBJ2-5|16|TRBV20-1|NA
CSARDLSRGIWETQYF
TGCAGTGCTAGAGATCTCTCTCGAGGGATCTGGGAGACCCAGTACTTC
>NA|TRBJ1-1|13|TRBV3-1|NA
CASSHLVDTEAFF
TGTGCCAGCAGCCACCTGGTAGACACTGAAGCTTTCTTT
>NA|TRBJ1-2|18|TRBV6-5|few
CASSYTQGTAITGYGYTF
TGTGCCAGCAGTTACACCCAGGGTACAGCAATAACGGGTTATGGCTACACCTTC
>NA|TRBJ2-7|13|TRBV11-2|NA
CASSLDRSSGPYF
TGTGCCAGCAGCTTAGATCGTAGTTCGGGGCCGTACTTC
>NA|TRBJ2-1|16|TRBV19|few
CASSIVGRIIENEQFF
TGTGCCAGTAGTATTGTGGGAAGGATCATAGAAAATGAGCAGTTCTTC
>NA|TRBJ2-3|16|TRBV12-3/TRBV12-4|many
CASSLGHGGRTDTQYF
TGTGCCAGCAGTTTAGGGCACGGGGGGCGCACAGATACGCAGTATTTT
>TRBD2|TRBJ2-1|18|TRBV9|few
CASSVLAGGHVTYNEQFF
TGTGCCAGCAGCGTTTTAGCGGGGGGGCACGTTACCTACAATGAGCAGTTCTTC
>TRBD1|TRBJ2-3|14|TRBV3-1|NA
CASSSTGGPDTQYF
TGTGCCAGCAGTTCGACAGGGGGCCCCGATACGCAGTATTTT